This T cell receptor beta chain was observed in a study of T cells after yellow fever vaccination. A single record per CDR3 protein comes from TCRdb applying MiXCR to the 5' RACE reads. This table has fewer than 100,000 distinct CDR3 sequences, almost 9% appearing once. The CDR3 runs to 14 residues. V lost 5 bases and J 7 bases, leaving 17 bases between the germline ends. Germline V CDR1 and CDR2: SGHVS, FQNEAQ. This clonotype occurred a few times. The chain combines TRBV7-8 with TRBJ1-1, with D uncertain. This clonotype originated in a man aged 18 to 29 who received the YFV17D yellow fever vaccine. Sequencing was performed on CD8+ T cells not binding an NS4B(214-222) dextramer, sorted from PBMCs, taken approximately 15 days after the first yellow fever vaccination. For the CDR3, the DNA is TGTGCCAGCAGCCAATCACAGAGGACCCATGAAGCTTTCTTT. Translated: CASSQSQRTHEAFF.